The source of this TCR beta chain is a study of cytomegalovirus exposure and HLA in healthy donors. General study results and limits: Several of the most significant clusters appeared, in a later analysis, to be linked to common viral pathogens.

The primer mix had 60 Vbeta and 13 Jbeta primers. TCRdb keeps only in-frame clones here, not all; method: immunoSEQ multiplex PCR. The sample carries around 110,000 clones, 75% recorded once. This CDR3 has 10 amino acids. Germline lookup yields CDR1 SQVTM and CDR2 ANQGSEA. Trimming stripped 4 bases from V and 9 bases from J, with 9 bases between. Comment on this clone: Its antigen is not identified. The same CDR3 can be traced to other DNA sequences in this sample.

V gene TRBV29-1 combines with J gene TRBJ1-1; D gene ambiguous. The receptor was isolated from a young woman in good health and CMV-seronegative. Sequences were obtained from PBMCs. In DNA, the CDR3 is TGCAGCGTTGGGGCCTTGCAAGCTTTCTTT. Translation gives CSVGALQAFF.